Following are 2 T cell receptor beta chains from one sample sequenced in a study of early T cells in non-severe SARS-CoV-2 infection. TCRdb reprocessed the 5' RACE reads via MiXCR and lists one record per CDR3 protein. The repertoire holds roughly 81,000 distinct CDR3 sequences, with about 12% as singletons. Sequencing was performed on whole blood. These receptors were collected from an adult who was a healthcare worker with PCR-confirmed SARS-CoV-2 infection or an uninfected control (not recorded which).

A few counts support this clonotype. The chain uses TRBV6-2 or TRBV6-3 and TRBJ2-7; 7 nucleotides agree with TRBD2. With 6 bases clipped from V and 2 bases from J, the junction kept 10 bases outside the gene matches. In germline, CDR1 is MNHEY, CDR2 SVGEGT. The CDR3 has 15 amino acids. CDR3 sequence: CASSPRGSGTYEQYF. The CDR3 DNA is TGTGCCAGCAGCCCCCGAGGGAGCGGGACCTACGAGCAGTACTTC.

This clonotype was counted many times. The chain uses TRBV29-1 and TRBJ2-3, with a possible D match to TRBD1 (6 bases). CDR3 length equals 14 residues. Germline CDR1 reads SQVTM; CDR2 reads ANQGSEA. The V and J ends lost 5 bases and 4 bases respectively, with 16 bases between them. CDR3 sequence reads: CSVRQGSRADTQYF. The CDR3 DNA reads TGCAGCGTTCGGCAGGGGAGTCGGGCAGATACGCAGTATTTT.